The 18 T cell receptor beta chains reported below all come from one sample, sequenced in a study of CD8 T cells in Susac syndrome. RNA amounts of about 0.5 to 1 ug underwent reverse transcription with random hexamers. In TCRdb, the immunoSEQ multiplex PCR reads were re-called with MiXCR into one record per CDR3 protein. The table lists around 280,000 distinct CDR3 sequences, around 84% of them singletons, with 0.11% in the top ten. What was sequenced was CD8+ T cells from PBMCs. These receptor sequences come from a human donor with multiple sclerosis.

The chain employs TRBV7-8 and TRBJ2-7, with 9 positions matching TRBD2. CDR1 SGHVS and CDR2 FQNEAQ come from the germline V gene. The CDR3 is 17 residues long. Trimming cost V 2 bases and J 4 bases; bases outside gene matches: 12. This CDR3 reads CASSLTRGGGRDYEQYF. The CDR3 coding sequence is TGTGCCAGCAGCTTAACTAGGGGAGGCGGGAGGGATTACGAGCAGTACTTC.

The J gene is TRBJ2-2, the V gene TRBV6-5, with D perhaps matching TRBD2 (6 bases). The CDR3 sequence is 13 residues long. V was pared by 2 bases and J by 6 bases, with 7 bases between. Germline V gene lookup returns CDR1 MNHEY and CDR2 SVGAGI. In DNA, the CDR3 is TGTGCCAGCAGTTACCCGGGGGCCGGGGAGCTGTTTTTT. It encodes CASSYPGAGELFF.

The chain has TRBV20-1 and TRBJ2-7; 7 nucleotides align to TRBD2. V shed 3 bases and J 3 bases; nucleotides not matched to a gene: 17. This CDR3 contains 17 residues. Per the germline V gene, CDR1 is DFQATT and CDR2 is SNEGSKA (reference sequence). The CDR3 DNA is TGCAGTGCTAGGGGGAGGGAACAGGCCCTTTTCGTCTACGAGCAGTACTTC. Residues: CSARGREQALFVYEQYF.

This rearrangement joins TRBV5-1 to TRBJ1-1, with D unclear. The germline V gene encodes CDR1 SGHRS and CDR2 YFSETQ. Deletions cut 3 bases from V and 7 bases from J, with 19 bases between. There are 15 residues in the CDR3. The CDR3 DNA is TGCGCCAGCAGCTATCGAAGAGGCAACTTCATTGAAGCTTTCTTT. Its protein product is CASSYRRGNFIEAFF.

This clonotype showed up just a few times. The chain is built from TRBV15 and TRBJ2-7, with no clear D. The CDR3 contains 13 residues. V was shortened by 4 bases and J by 7 bases, with 14 bases between the two germline ends. Germline CDR1 is LNHNV and CDR2 is YYDKDF (reference sequence). The CDR3, as DNA: TGTGCCACCAGCAACGTGGGTCCTACAGAGCAGTACTTC. Encoded protein: CATSNVGPTEQYF.

This chain links TRBV27 with TRBJ2-7; a weak D match, TRBD2 (7 bases). Germline CDR1 MNHEY, CDR2 SMNVEV (reference sequence). V lost 6 bases and J lost 4, with 22 bases in between. The CDR3 contains 16 residues. For the CDR3, the DNA is TGTGCCAGCAGCCCGGTCTCCGGGGGGCGTAGATACGAGCAGTACTTC. Protein product: CASSPVSGGRRYEQYF.

The CDR3 DNA follows: TGTGCCAGCAGCTTGGAGAGGGACAGAGAGACCCAGTACTTC. Translation: CASSLERDRETQYF. This chain links TRBV5-4 with TRBJ2-5; 7 nucleotides match TRBD1. This CDR3 region has 14 residues. Germline assignment: CDR1 SGHNT and CDR2 YYREEE (reference sequence). Unmatched junction bases numbered 3, after V lost 0 bases and J lost 4 bases.

The V call is TRBV29-1, the J call TRBJ2-7; 7 nucleotides agree with TRBD1. Germline-derived CDR1 and CDR2 are SQVTM and ANQGSEA. V dropped 5 bases and J dropped 4; count of bases not matched to a gene: 17. CDR3 size: 16 residues. CDR3 protein: CSVRGGERPSGYEQYF. For the CDR3, the DNA is TGCAGCGTTAGAGGGGGCGAACGTCCGTCTGGGTACGAGCAGTACTTC.

The chain carries TRBV7-9 and TRBJ2-7; TRBD2 matches at 8 bases. Germline assignment: CDR1 SEHNR and CDR2 FQNEAQ (reference sequence). This CDR3 region has 15 residues. Losses at the gene ends were 8 bases for V and 2 bases for J; bases not matched to a gene: 11. The DNA for the CDR3 is TGTGCCAGCGCCTTGGTCCGGGGGGGTGCCTACGAGCAGTACTTC. It translates to CASALVRGGAYEQYF.

This clonotype was counted a few times. The chain employs TRBV5-1 and TRBJ2-7, with D possibly being TRBD1 (5 bases). This CDR3 spans 13 amino acids. Looked up from germline, CDR1 is SGHRS and CDR2 is YFSETQ. V was cut by 0 bases and J by 7 bases, with 11 bases left in between. CDR3 region: CASSLAPGREQYF. The CDR3 DNA reads TGCGCCAGCAGCTTGGCCCCAGGGCGGGAGCAGTACTTC.

J is TRBJ1-1 and V is TRBV27; D is ambiguous. Germline CDR1 reads MNHEY; CDR2 reads SMNVEV (reference sequence). V was pared by 3 bases and J by 1 base, with 12 bases between. CDR3 size: 15 residues. The CDR3 DNA reads TGTGCCAGCAGTTTTAATGGTGGGTCGAACACTGAAGCTTTCTTT. Amino acid sequence: CASSFNGGSNTEAFF.

The J gene is TRBJ2-7, the V gene TRBV5-1, with unresolved D. Germline V gene lookup returns CDR1 SGHRS and CDR2 YFSETQ. The CDR3 has 15 residues. The V end lost 1 base, the J end lost 2 bases, and 13 bases lay between the germline ends. The CDR3 sequence is CASSLNGPPTYEQYF. The CDR3 DNA reads TGCGCCAGCAGCTTGAACGGACCTCCGACCTACGAGCAGTACTTC.

The gene calls are TRBV6-1 and TRBJ1-5; TRBD1 agrees at 8 bases. Trimming cost V 9 bases and J 6 bases; bases outside gene matches: 13. The germline CDR1 and CDR2 sequences are MNHNS and SASEGT. The CDR3 sequence is 15 residues long. CDR3 sequence: CASYQGALSIQPQHF. The CDR3 nucleotides read TGTGCCAGTTATCAGGGGGCCCTTTCCATTCAGCCCCAGCATTTT.

V usage is TRBV28 and J usage is TRBJ1-1, with unresolved D. The ends were cut back, 3 bases at V and 4 bases at J, with 12 bases in the middle. The germline CDR1 and CDR2 sequences are MDHEN and SYDVKM. The CDR3 extends over 14 amino acids. The CDR3 sequence: CASSLVRRRTEAFF. The CDR3 DNA sequence: TGTGCCAGCAGTTTGGTGCGGCGGCGCACTGAAGCTTTCTTT.

CDR3 loop: CATGKAGANVLTF. The CDR3 coding sequence is TGTGCCACAGGGAAAGCTGGGGCCAACGTCCTGACTTTC. The chain joins TRBV27 to TRBJ2-6, with D perhaps TRBD1 (5 bases). The germline V gene has CDR1 MNHEY and CDR2 SMNVEV (reference sequence). This CDR3 comprises 13 residues. Trimming removed 10 bases at V and 2 bases at J, with 9 bases between.

Concerning this clonotype itself: One junction end disagrees with the germline gene, perhaps due to a read error. The genes are TRBV4-2 and TRBJ1-4, with D perhaps matching TRBD1 (5 bases). Looked up from germline, CDR1 is LGHNA and CDR2 is YNFKEQ. The CDR3 spans 14 residues. CDR3 residues: CANSQDWEGEKLFF. CDR3 in DNA: TGTGCCAACAGCCAAGATTGGGAGGGGGAAAAACTGTTTTTT.

J is TRBJ1-2 and V is TRBV29-1, with D unclear. Germline V CDR1 and CDR2: SQVTM, ANQGSEA. With 6 bases removed from V and 2 bases from J, the gap between germline ends came to 16 bases. This CDR3 region has 14 residues. The CDR3 DNA is TGCAGCGTGGACCGAGAGGGCCTCAACTATGGCTACACCTTC. Encoded protein: CSVDREGLNYGYTF. Filled out from reference TRBV29-1 and TRBJ1-2, the complete variable domain reads SAVISQKPSRDICQRGTSLTIQCQVDSQVTMMFWYRQQPGQSLTLIATANQGSEATYESGFVIDKFPISRPNLTFSTLTVSNMSPEDSSIYLCSVDREGLNYGYTFGSGTRLTVV.

The chain employs TRBV5-1 and TRBJ2-7; D remains ambiguous. This CDR3 is 14 amino acids long. Trimming cost V 7 bases and J 5 bases, with 19 bases left between them. Germline V gives CDR1 SGHRS, CDR2 YFSETQ. CDR3 sequence (DNA): TGCGCCAGCCATGAAGAAATAAGTCGAGACGAGCAGTACTTC. Its translation: CASHEEISRDEQYF.